Sequencing of this T cell receptor (beta chain) was carried out in a study of blood T cell repertoires in COVID-19. Study-level information: The origin of the acute and convalescent COVID-19 samples was the United States, Italy and Spain. T cells, B-cell-depleted T cells, or PBMCs supplied cDNA or gDNA.

Authors' processing steps: Reference gene primers were amplified, and this amplification served to estimate nucleated cell counts. Sequencing used immunoSEQ multiplex PCR; TCRdb keeps in-frame clones, though not all of them. D and trimming were read from the DNA, whereas the V and J calls and clone size are those reported in that table. The sample contains under 250,000 clones, more than 75% of which appear only once. V shed 0 bases and J shed 0 bases, with 9 bases lying between them. The CDR3 spans 16 residues. The germline CDR1 and CDR2 sequences are SGHDN and FVKESK. Followed over time, Seattle patients had been enrolled while infection was active.

V and J are TRBV14 and TRBJ2-1; maybe TRBD1 (6 bases). This clonotype originated in a woman of 80 years or more with COVID-19, enrolled during active disease. Sequencing used peripheral blood. The DNA of the CDR3 is TGTGCCAGCAGCCAAGAAAGGGGGAGCTCCTACAATGAGCAGTTCTTC. Protein: CASSQERGSSYNEQFF.